The TCR beta chain described here comes from a study of spatial heterogeneity in lung cancer. As to time point: sample taken at primary tumor resection. Sequencing covered unsorted whole RNA taken from tumor, nontumor lung or frozen PBMC. About this clonotype itself: The antigen is not known.

TCRdb ran MiXCR on the 5' RACE reads and lists one entry per CDR3 protein. Of 60,000 to 80,000 distinct CDR3 sequences in the sample, about 14% were seen once. Notes on the study in general: More often at tumor resection than at routine follow-up, ubiquitous expanded tumor TCRs were detected in the blood.

This TCR was sampled from a male donor with early-stage non-small cell lung cancer. The starting material was PBMCs, obtained at surgery.

In nucleotides, the CDR3 is TGTGCCACCAGTGACGGGCAGCGTTCTGGCTACACCTTC. It translates to CATSDGQRSGYTF. The chain couples TRBV24-1 to TRBJ1-2, with unresolved D. Germline CDR1 reads KGHDR; CDR2 reads SFDVKD. V was pared by 4 bases and J by 7 bases, with 12 bases between. This CDR3 is 13 amino acids long.